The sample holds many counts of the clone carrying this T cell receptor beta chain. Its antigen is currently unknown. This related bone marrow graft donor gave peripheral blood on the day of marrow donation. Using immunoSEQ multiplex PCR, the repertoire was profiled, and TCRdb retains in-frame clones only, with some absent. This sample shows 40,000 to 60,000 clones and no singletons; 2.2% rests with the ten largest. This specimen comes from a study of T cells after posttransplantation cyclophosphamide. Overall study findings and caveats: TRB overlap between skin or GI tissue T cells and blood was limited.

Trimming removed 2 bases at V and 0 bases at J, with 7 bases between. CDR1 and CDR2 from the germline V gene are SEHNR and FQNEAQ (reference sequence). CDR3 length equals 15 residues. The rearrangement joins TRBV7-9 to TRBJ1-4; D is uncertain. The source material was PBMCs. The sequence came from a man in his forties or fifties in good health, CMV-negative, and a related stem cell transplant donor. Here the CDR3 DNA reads TGTGCCAGCAGCTTATTACAAGCAACTAATGAAAAACTGTTTTTT. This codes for CASSLLQATNEKLFF.